This TCR beta chain originates from a study of OX40 agonist ivuxolimab in advanced cancers. The CDR3 contains 13 residues. V dropped 6 bases and J dropped 7; count of bases not matched to a gene: 8. The germline gives CDR1 MNHEY, CDR2 SVGAGI. Clones were sequenced by immunoSEQ multiplex PCR, and TCRdb holds only the in-frame ones, with some missing. The sample yields 69,000 or so clones, less than 85% seen once. V and J are TRBV6-5 and TRBJ1-2; 7 bases align to TRBD1. The material was CD4+ or CD8+ T cells sorted from blood, obtained in a trial of the OX40 agonist ivuxolimab. The TCR sequence derives from an adult with an advanced solid tumor such as melanoma, head and neck, liver or kidney cancer. This CDR3 reads CASRLGQMPGYTF. DNA for the CDR3: TGTGCCAGCAGGTTGGGACAGATGCCTGGCTACACCTTC.